This TCR beta chain came from a study of OX40 agonist ivuxolimab in advanced cancers. At the level of the study: The patients received ivuxolimab by intravenous route every 2 weeks at 0.01 to 10 mg/kg. Those enrolled were 70% to 85% male, with a mean age of approximately 60 years and ages from 23 to 79. A diagnosis of hepatocellular carcinoma, melanoma, renal cell or head and neck cancer was present in dose-escalation patients.

The CDR3 covers 13 residues. CDR1 is SGHTA, CDR2 FQGNSA, per germline. Trimming took 3 bases from V and 8 from J, leaving 11 bases between them. The data were produced by immunoSEQ multiplex PCR, yet TCRdb's version contains in-frame clones alone and is incomplete. The data contain 84,000 or so clones, about 90% of them singletons. The source of this sequence is an adult with an advanced solid tumor such as melanoma, head and neck, liver or kidney cancer. The input for sequencing was CD4+ or CD8+ T cells sorted from blood, taken in a trial of the OX40 agonist ivuxolimab. V is TRBV7-2 and J is TRBJ2-1; unclear D gene. CDR3 region: CASSLFFPDEQFF. The CDR3 nucleotides are TGTGCCAGCAGCTTGTTCTTCCCGGATGAGCAGTTCTTC. The complete variable domain, with remaining parts taken from reference TRBV7-2 and TRBJ2-1, reads GAGVSQSPSNKVTEKGKDVELRCDPISGHTALYWYRQSLGQGLEFLIYFQGNSAPDKSGLPSDRFSAERTGGSVSTLTIQRTQQEDSAVYLCASSLFFPDEQFFGPGTRLTVL.